A single sample is the source of the 14 T cell receptor beta chains below, sequenced in a study of cytomegalovirus exposure and HLA in healthy donors (dated by TCRdb to the late 2010s). The protocol used for the library was the immunoSEQ multiplex PCR assay. A mixture of 60 forward primers for TCR Vbeta segments and 13 reverse primers for TCR Jbeta segments was used in the multiplex PCR. This is the immuneACCESS table as TCRdb keeps it, with only in-frame sequences that have V and J called. A part of the clones is gone; compared with another copy, unresolved V genes explain less than half, and the rest is unexplained. The sample table records more than 50,000 clones; about three quarters of these occur just once. The leading ten clones occupy 25% of the sample. The sample was PBMCs. Receptors were obtained from a man in his fifties or sixties in good health and CMV-seropositive.

The chain joins TRBV4-2 to TRBJ1-5; D not resolved. Deletions cut 5 bases from V and 8 bases from J, with 13 bases between. CDR3 length: 13 residues. CDR1 LGHNA and CDR2 YNFKEQ come from the germline V gene. The CDR3 here is CASSGSMEEPQHF. The DNA of the CDR3 is TGTGCCAGCAGCGGGTCGATGGAGGAGCCCCAGCATTTT.

This clone was recorded once. The chain employs TRBV2 and TRBJ2-7; TRBD1 is a possible D gene (5 bases). CDR3 length equals 12 residues. Between the trimmed V and J ends, which lost 8 bases and 0 bases, there was a span of 8 bases. Germline V lookup: CDR1 SNHLY, CDR2 FYNNEI. The CDR3 here is CASRQSSYEQYF. The CDR3 nucleotides read TGTGCCAGCCGACAGAGCTCCTACGAGCAGTACTTC.

The chain is built from TRBV12-5 and TRBJ2-7; no definite D call. The CDR3 has 12 residues. V lost 3 bases to trimming and J lost 3 bases, with 6 bases between them. Germline lookup yields CDR1 LGHNT and CDR2 FRNRAP. CDR3 sequence: CASGFRDYEQYF. CDR3 DNA: TGTGCTAGTGGTTTTAGAGACTACGAGCAGTACTTC.

There are a few counts of this clone. This chain links TRBV30 with TRBJ1-2; D is unclear. CDR3 length: 11 amino acids. Trimming removed 3 bases from V and 7 bases from J, with 9 bases in between. Germline lookup yields CDR1 GTSNPN and CDR2 SVGIG (reference sequence). CDR3 sequence: CAWRIGGGYTF. As DNA, the CDR3 is TGTGCCTGGAGGATCGGTGGTGGCTACACCTTC.

This clone was seen once. V usage is TRBV29-1 and J usage is TRBJ1-2; D unresolved. V gave up 6 bases and J gave up 7 bases, with 18 bases separating them. This CDR3 has 13 residues. Germline-derived CDR1 and CDR2 are SQVTM and ANQGSEA. The CDR3 DNA is TGCAGCGTGAGGGTCGCCGCTCAAAGTGGCTACACCTTC. Translated: CSVRVAAQSGYTF.

This sequence joins TRBV7-9 and TRBJ1-2, with D possibly TRBD1 on 5 matching bases. The CDR3 is 15 residues long. Germline V gives CDR1 SEHNR, CDR2 FQNEAQ (reference sequence). V was shortened by 5 bases and J by 3 bases, with 16 bases between the two germline ends. This CDR3 is CASSRSGRVDYGYTF. The CDR3 DNA is TGTGCCAGCAGCAGGTCAGGGAGGGTGGACTATGGCTACACCTTC.

This clone was found a few times. The chain carries TRBV27 and TRBJ2-3; no clear D gene. CDR1 is MNHEY, CDR2 SMNVEV, per germline (reference sequence). Deletions cut 3 bases from V and 1 base from J, with 8 bases between. The CDR3 spans 14 residues. The CDR3 reads CASSFSFGTDTQYF. CDR3 nucleotide sequence: TGTGCCAGCAGTTTTTCTTTTGGCACAGATACGCAGTATTTT.

The chain uses TRBV9 and TRBJ1-2, with TRBD1 as a possible D gene (5 bases). Trimming left V 0 bases short and J 3 bases short, with 12 bases between. Germline V gene lookup returns CDR1 SGDLS and CDR2 YYNGEE. The CDR3 contains 15 residues. The CDR3 is CASSVATGDDYGYTF. CDR3 nucleotide sequence: TGTGCCAGCAGCGTAGCTACGGGGGACGACTATGGCTACACCTTC.

The gene calls are TRBV9 and TRBJ1-1; 7 bases align to TRBD1. There are 13 residues in the CDR3. CDR1 is SGDLS, CDR2 YYNGEE, per germline. Trimming took 5 bases from V and 6 from J; bases not matched to a gene: 7. Written as DNA, the CDR3 is TGTGCCAGCAGTGAGGCGAGGGGGCCTGAAGCTTTCTTT. Translating gives CASSEARGPEAFF.

This chain uses TRBV9 with TRBJ1-4; unclear D gene. The V end lost 2 bases, the J end lost 7 bases, and 12 bases lay between the germline ends. From germline, CDR1 is SGDLS and CDR2 YYNGEE. This CDR3 region has 14 residues. Written as DNA, the CDR3 is TGTGCCAGCAGCGTGGACCTAGCAGGTGAAAAACTGTTTTTT. Protein product: CASSVDLAGEKLFF.

V and J are TRBV7-2 and TRBJ2-5; weak D call: TRBD2 (6 bases). V was cut by 3 bases and J by 0 bases, with 23 bases left in between. Germline CDR1 SGHTA, CDR2 FQGNSA. This CDR3 spans 19 amino acids. CDR3 amino acids: CASSFLGLAKSQYQETQYF. Written as DNA, the CDR3 is TGTGCCAGCAGCTTCCTCGGGCTAGCGAAATCCCAGTACCAAGAGACCCAGTACTTC.

The rearrangement links TRBV6-1 to TRBJ2-7; D not certain. Deletions cut 2 bases from V and 6 bases from J, with 11 bases between. CDR1 and CDR2 from the germline V gene are MNHNS and SASEGT. This CDR3 has 13 amino acids. The CDR3 spells CASSESRASEQYF. The CDR3 DNA is TGTGCCAGCAGTGAAAGCCGCGCGTCCGAGCAGTACTTC.

CDR3: CASRRGPDPSYEQYF. The CDR3 DNA is TGTGCCAGTAGAAGGGGCCCAGACCCCTCCTACGAGCAGTACTTC. The V and J genes are TRBV19 and TRBJ2-7; tentatively, D is TRBD1 (5 bases). V lost 6 bases to trimming and J lost 0 bases, with 15 bases between them. The germline CDR1 and CDR2 sequences are LNHDA and SQIVND (reference sequence). The length of the CDR3 is 15 residues.

The V call is TRBV6-5, the J call TRBJ1-1; 9 bases fit TRBD1. The CDR3 runs to 13 residues. Germline CDR1 reads MNHEY; CDR2 reads SVGAGI. V shed 10 bases, J shed 10 bases, and the junction held 13 bases outside the gene matches. The CDR3 nucleotides read TGTGCCACCCCGGGACAGGGCTCGCGGGGAGCTTTCTTT. It codes for CATPGQGSRGAFF.